Shown below are 14 T cell receptor beta chains from a single sample sequenced in a study of blood T cells in healthy people across ages. A second PCR, run for about 7 to 11 cycles, used a sample-barcoded 5' primer plus a J-beta primer mix. TCRdb fed the 5' RACE reads into MiXCR, producing one record per CDR3 protein. Among about 580,000 distinct CDR3 sequences, more than 45% were seen once, and the ten largest hold about 22%. The sequenced sample consisted of blood. All receptors come from a man older than 75 in good health.

The chain recombines TRBV2 with TRBJ1-4; TRBD1 matches at 10 bases. This CDR3 comprises 14 residues. The V gene end was trimmed by 7 bases and the J gene end by 7 bases; junction bases not matched to a gene: 6. Germline CDR1 reads SNHLY; CDR2 reads FYNNEI. The CDR3 loop reads CASIRDRGSEKLFF. The CDR3 region has the DNA TGTGCCAGCATTAGGGACAGGGGAAGTGAAAAACTGTTTTTT.

The chain couples TRBV20-1 to TRBJ2-1, with D perhaps TRBD2 (6 bases). Per germline, CDR1 DFQATT and CDR2 SNEGSKA (reference sequence). This CDR3 contains 14 residues. V lost 0 bases and J lost 6, with 12 bases in between. Written as DNA, the CDR3 is TGCAGTGCTAGAGAAAACGGGAGCCCCAATGAGCAGTTCTTC. This encodes CSARENGSPNEQFF.

J is TRBJ2-1 and V is TRBV6-2 or TRBV6-3; 7 bases fit TRBD1. Germline loops: CDR1 MNHEY, CDR2 SVGEGT. CDR3 size: 16 residues. After removal of 0 bases from V and 0 bases from J, the junction contained 2 bases not matched to a gene. CDR3 bases: TGTGCCAGCAGTTACTCGAGACAGGGCTCCTACAATGAGCAGTTCTTC. Its translation is CASSYSRQGSYNEQFF.

The chain has TRBV7-9 and TRBJ2-7, with D possibly being TRBD2 (6 bases). CDR3 length: 15 residues. The germline V gene has CDR1 SEHNR and CDR2 FQNEAQ (reference sequence). V was cut by 4 bases and J by 3 bases, with 16 bases left in between. Written as DNA, the CDR3 is TGTGCCAGCAGCTGGGAGGAGGGACTGAGCTACGAGCAGTACTTC. This sequence encodes CASSWEEGLSYEQYF.

There are many counts of this clonotype. V gene TRBV7-8 combines with J gene TRBJ2-1, with 11 bases fitting TRBD2. CDR1 and CDR2 (germline): SGHVS, FQNEAQ. The CDR3 totals 15 residues. With 6 bases clipped from V and 3 bases from J, the junction kept 4 bases outside the gene matches. Written as DNA, the CDR3 is TGTGCCAGCAGTCTAGCGGGAGGTTTCTACAATGAGCAGTTCTTC. It encodes CASSLAGGFYNEQFF.

The CDR3 loop reads CSAPGLAGGGTDTQYF. CDR3 DNA: TGCAGTGCGCCGGGACTAGCGGGGGGGGGCACAGATACGCAGTATTTT. The chain couples TRBV20-1 to TRBJ2-3; 16 bases agree with TRBD2. Germline CDR1 and CDR2: DFQATT and SNEGSKA (reference sequence). This CDR3 spans 16 amino acids. J lost 1 base, V lost 6 bases, and 4 bases had no gene match.

This clonotype appeared once. The J gene is TRBJ2-7, the V gene TRBV7-2; 11 bases align to TRBD2. The end of the DNA aligns better with TRBJ2-5, so the J call may be wrong. This CDR3 spans 13 amino acids. Germline CDR1 and CDR2: SGHTA and FQGNSA. The CDR3 sequence: CASRTSGGETQYF. CDR3 sequence (DNA): TGTGCCAGCAGAACTAGCGGGGGAGAGACCCAGTACTTC.

This clonotype was counted a few times. The chain couples TRBV20-1 to TRBJ2-7, with D perhaps matching TRBD1 (5 bases). The V end was cut by 6 bases, the J end by 6 bases, with 15 bases between. Germline V gene lookup returns CDR1 DFQATT and CDR2 SNEGSKA (reference sequence). CDR3 length equals 12 residues. Written as DNA, the CDR3 is TGCAGTGCGACCCCTTACCAGGGCGAGCAGTACTTC. It is translated as CSATPYQGEQYF.

This clonotype has only one observation. CDR3 DNA sequence: TGCAGTGCTAGGGGCGGGCAGGACAGGGAGACCCAGTACTTC. The encoded protein is CSARGGQDRETQYF. The chain couples TRBV20-1 to TRBJ2-5; 7 bases align to TRBD1. This CDR3 has 14 amino acids. J gave up 5 bases and V 3 bases, and 9 bases lay outside the gene matches. Germline V gene lookup returns CDR1 DFQATT and CDR2 SNEGSKA (reference sequence).

At least ten counts were recorded for this clonotype. The rearrangement uses TRBV6-1 and TRBJ2-7; 11 nucleotides line up with TRBD2. The CDR3 has 18 amino acids. Germline CDR1 is MNHNS and CDR2 is SASEGT. V trimming: 6 bases; J trimming: 1 base; junction bases outside the gene matches: 14. CDR3 sequence reads: CASSPSRLAGNRSYEQYF. The CDR3 DNA reads TGTGCCAGCAGCCCCTCGCGACTAGCGGGGAATCGTTCCTACGAGCAGTACTTC.

The gene calls are TRBV11-1 and TRBJ1-2; D is unresolved. Germline V gene data show CDR1 as SGHAT and CDR2 as FQDESV (reference sequence). The CDR3 consists of 13 residues. Trimming removed 2 bases at V and 8 bases at J, with 12 bases between. The CDR3 reads CASSLLRAAGYTF. CDR3 DNA: TGTGCCAGCAGCTTACTGCGGGCGGCAGGCTACACCTTC.

The J gene is TRBJ1-4, the V gene TRBV7-9; D is unresolved. The length of the CDR3 is 15 residues. Trimming removed 0 bases from V and 1 base from J, with 6 bases in between. Germline assignment: CDR1 SEHNR and CDR2 FQNEAQ (reference sequence). The CDR3 DNA reads TGTGCCAGCAGCTTAGCTCCACAAACTAATGAAAAACTGTTTTTT. Translation gives CASSLAPQTNEKLFF.

This clonotype was counted only a few times. The chain joins TRBV12-3 or TRBV12-4 to TRBJ1-2, with TRBD1 as a possible D gene (6 bases). Deletions cut 1 base from V and 6 bases from J, with 12 bases between. CDR3 size: 14 residues. CDR3 residues: CASSLVAGANGYTF. CDR3 sequence (DNA): TGTGCCAGCAGTTTAGTAGCGGGGGCTAATGGCTACACCTTC.

V usage is TRBV27 and J usage is TRBJ2-4; D is unresolved. With the DNA end fitting TRBJ2-7 better, the J assignment may be wrong. The CDR3 totals 14 residues. The germline V gene has CDR1 MNHEY and CDR2 SMNVEV (reference sequence). The DNA for the CDR3 is TGTGCCAGCAGTTCCGTTCGCTCCGGGCGCGAGCAGTACTTC. Translated, it gives CASSSVRSGREQYF.